The rows below give T cell receptor beta chains drawn from one sample of a study of cytomegalovirus exposure and HLA in healthy donors. The table came from immunoSEQ multiplex PCR; TCRdb's copy has only in-frame clones and leaves some out. The sample has roughly 71,000 clones, around 64% seen once; the top ten hold 20% to 25%. Source material: PBMCs. These receptor sequences come from a man aged 35-49 years in good health and CMV-seropositive. Each CDR3 is given with its conserved first and last residue. Each record gives: CDR3 protein, CDR3 DNA, D gene, V gene, clone size, J gene. A D gene is named only where the DNA matches it firmly. Part of the rows lack a size; the others show once, few, many or a class for expanded clones.

cdr3_aa: CASSLRTGSNYGYTF
cdr3_nt: TGTGCCAGTAGTCTAAGGACAGGGTCTAACTATGGCTACACCTTC
d_call: TRBD1
v_call: TRBV19
clone_size: NA
j_call: TRBJ1-2

cdr3_aa: CASRAGGSNTEAFF
cdr3_nt: TGTGCCAGCAGAGCAGGGGGCTCGAACACTGAAGCTTTCTTT
d_call: TRBD1
v_call: TRBV28
clone_size: NA
j_call: TRBJ1-1

cdr3_aa: CASSNRQGISSPLHF
cdr3_nt: TGTGCCAGCAGCAATCGACAGGGGATAAGTTCACCCCTCCACTTT
d_call: TRBD1
v_call: TRBV6-5
clone_size: NA
j_call: TRBJ1-6

cdr3_aa: CASKQGYSNYGYTF
cdr3_nt: TGTGCCTCGAAACAGGGATACTCTAACTATGGCTACACCTTC
d_call: NA
v_call: TRBV10-3
clone_size: NA
j_call: TRBJ1-2

cdr3_aa: CAWSSGTDHTDTQYF
cdr3_nt: TGTGCCTGGAGTTCTGGGACAGACCACACAGATACGCAGTATTTT
d_call: TRBD1
v_call: TRBV30
clone_size: NA
j_call: TRBJ2-3

cdr3_aa: CSVANPGPRGRSPYGYTF
cdr3_nt: TGCAGCGTTGCAAACCCCGGCCCCAGGGGGCGTTCACCCTATGGCTACACCTTC
d_call: TRBD1
v_call: TRBV29-1
clone_size: NA
j_call: TRBJ1-2

cdr3_aa: CAISDGTEAFF
cdr3_nt: TGTGCCATCAGTGACGGCACTGAAGCTTTCTTT
d_call: NA
v_call: TRBV10-3
clone_size: few
j_call: TRBJ1-1

cdr3_aa: CASKKGQANTGELFF
cdr3_nt: TGTGCCAGCAAGAAGGGACAGGCGAACACCGGGGAGCTGTTTTTT
d_call: TRBD1
v_call: TRBV9
clone_size: NA
j_call: TRBJ2-2

cdr3_aa: CASSLAAGHTAEQFF
cdr3_nt: TGTGCCAGCAGCTTGGCGGCAGGGCACACGGCGGAGCAGTTCTTC
d_call: NA
v_call: TRBV5-6
clone_size: NA
j_call: TRBJ2-1

cdr3_aa: CASRALVTDTQYF
cdr3_nt: TGTGCCAGCAGGGCCCTAGTGACAGATACGCAGTATTTT
d_call: NA
v_call: TRBV27
clone_size: NA
j_call: TRBJ2-3

cdr3_aa: CASSQDPPGGELFF
cdr3_nt: TGCGCCAGCAGCCAAGATCCTCCCGGGGGGGAGCTGTTTTTT
d_call: NA
v_call: TRBV4-1
clone_size: NA
j_call: TRBJ2-2

cdr3_aa: CASSQVTEAWTGGNYEQYF
cdr3_nt: TGTGCCAGCAGCCAAGTGACCGAAGCCTGGACAGGGGGCAACTACGAGCAGTACTTC
d_call: TRBD1
v_call: TRBV14
clone_size: NA
j_call: TRBJ2-7

cdr3_aa: CASTGNYGYTF
cdr3_nt: TGTGCCAGCACGGGTAACTATGGCTACACCTTC
d_call: NA
v_call: TRBV28
clone_size: NA
j_call: TRBJ1-2

cdr3_aa: CASSLIAGVGDTQYF
cdr3_nt: TGTGCCAGCAGCCTCATAGCGGGGGTAGGAGATACGCAGTATTTT
d_call: TRBD2
v_call: TRBV7-2
clone_size: NA
j_call: TRBJ2-3

cdr3_aa: CASSQVGGEQYF
cdr3_nt: TGTGCCAGCTCCCAAGTTGGGGGGGAGCAGTACTTC
d_call: NA
v_call: TRBV11-3
clone_size: NA
j_call: TRBJ2-7

cdr3_aa: CAWTESGAEAFF
cdr3_nt: TGTGCCTGGACCGAGAGCGGAGCTGAAGCTTTCTTT
d_call: NA
v_call: TRBV30
clone_size: NA
j_call: TRBJ1-1

cdr3_aa: CASSERSTGVYEQYF
cdr3_nt: TGTGCCAGCAGTGAAAGGTCGACAGGGGTATACGAGCAGTACTTC
d_call: TRBD1
v_call: TRBV6-1
clone_size: NA
j_call: TRBJ2-7

cdr3_aa: CASSSQRTGGGGAFF
cdr3_nt: TGTGCCAGCAGTTCTCAAAGGACAGGCGGAGGTGGAGCTTTCTTT
d_call: TRBD1
v_call: TRBV7-2
clone_size: NA
j_call: TRBJ1-1

cdr3_aa: CAWSLGEEGGYTF
cdr3_nt: TGTGCCTGGAGTTTAGGGGAAGAAGGCGGCTACACCTTC
d_call: NA
v_call: TRBV30
clone_size: NA
j_call: TRBJ1-2

cdr3_aa: CASRDRTGANVLTF
cdr3_nt: TGCGCCAGCAGAGACAGGACCGGGGCCAACGTCCTGACTTTC
d_call: NA
v_call: TRBV5-1
clone_size: NA
j_call: TRBJ2-6

cdr3_aa: CASNHRGDYEQYF
cdr3_nt: TGTGCCAGCAACCACAGGGGGGACTACGAGCAGTACTTC
d_call: TRBD1
v_call: TRBV2
clone_size: NA
j_call: TRBJ2-7

cdr3_aa: CASSFTTGGNGYTF
cdr3_nt: TGTGCCAGCAGCTTTACGACAGGGGGCAATGGCTACACCTTC
d_call: TRBD1
v_call: TRBV5-7
clone_size: few
j_call: TRBJ1-2

cdr3_aa: CASSQDGGGTGERKLFF
cdr3_nt: TGCGCCAGCAGCCAAGATGGCGGTGGGACAGGGGAACGAAAACTGTTTTTT
d_call: TRBD1
v_call: TRBV4-3
clone_size: NA
j_call: TRBJ1-4

cdr3_aa: CAISERGNQPQHF
cdr3_nt: TGTGCCATCAGTGAGAGGGGGAATCAGCCCCAGCATTTT
d_call: NA
v_call: TRBV10-3
clone_size: few
j_call: TRBJ1-5

cdr3_aa: CASSLPGQSSGSPLHF
cdr3_nt: TGTGCCAGCAGTTTACCGGGACAAAGCTCTGGTTCACCCCTCCACTTT
d_call: NA
v_call: TRBV7-9
clone_size: once
j_call: TRBJ1-6

cdr3_aa: CASSPHGGTANTEAFF
cdr3_nt: TGTGCCAGCAGCCCGCATGGCGGGACAGCGAACACTGAAGCTTTCTTT
d_call: TRBD1
v_call: TRBV14
clone_size: few
j_call: TRBJ1-1

cdr3_aa: CAWSVPNRGSTEAFF
cdr3_nt: TGTGCCTGGAGTGTACCTAACAGGGGGAGCACTGAAGCTTTCTTT
d_call: TRBD1
v_call: TRBV30
clone_size: NA
j_call: TRBJ1-1